These 7 T cell receptor beta chains originate from one sample sequenced in a study of T cell repertoires in cytomegalovirus infection. MiXCR, applied by TCRdb to the reads, yields one record per CDR3 protein. The table has 400,000 to 550,000 distinct CDR3 sequences, approximately 10% seen once. Sequenced input: PBMCs. The receptors derive from a human donor in good health (CMV status not recorded). Some clones in this sample may be carry-over from other donors' samples.

This clonotype was counted many times. The CDR3 spells CASTPSGQGGGYTF. The CDR3 DNA follows: TGTGCCAGCACTCCCTCAGGGCAGGGTGGCGGCTACACCTTC. The chain is built from TRBV12-3 or TRBV12-4 and TRBJ1-2; D is perhaps TRBD1 (5 bases). The ends were cut back, 7 bases at V and 8 bases at J, with 20 bases in the middle. The CDR3 is made up of 14 amino acids.

This clonotype was recorded a few times. The chain has TRBV4-2 and TRBJ2-7, with 11 bases aligning to TRBD2. CDR1 is LGHNA, CDR2 YNFKEQ, per germline. The CDR3 spans 16 residues. V lost 4 bases, J lost 3 bases, and 8 bases stayed unmatched. The CDR3 nucleotides are TGTGCCAGCAGCCCTGAAGATACTAGCGGGGGCTACGAGCAGTACTTC. Encoded protein: CASSPEDTSGGYEQYF.

The chain recombines TRBV6-2 or TRBV6-3 with TRBJ2-1; D gene ambiguous. CDR3 size: 12 residues. Germline V CDR1 and CDR2: MNHEY, SVGEGT. V was pared by 5 bases and J by 12 bases, with 14 bases between. CDR3 nucleotide sequence: TGTGCCAGCAGTCAACCTTACACCTCGCAGTTCTTC. Translating gives CASSQPYTSQFF.

The CDR3 loop reads CSARSLPTGNILYGYTF. In DNA form, the CDR3 reads TGCAGTGCTAGATCCCTCCCGACAGGGAATATTCTCTATGGCTACACCTTC. The chain joins TRBV20-1 to TRBJ1-2; 7 nucleotides line up with TRBD1. The CDR3 length is 17 residues. J was trimmed by 4 bases and V by 2 bases; bases with no gene match: 16. CDR1 and CDR2 from the germline V gene are DFQATT and SNEGSKA (reference sequence).

The chain recombines TRBV2 with TRBJ2-1, with 7 bases identical to TRBD1. The CDR3 length is 14 residues. Per germline, CDR1 SNHLY and CDR2 FYNNEI. The trim removed 4 bases at V and 5 bases at J, leaving 5 bases unmatched. CDR3 nucleotide sequence: TGTGCCAGCAGTGGACAGGGATACGACAATGAGCAGTTCTTC. Translation: CASSGQGYDNEQFF.

The rearrangement uses TRBV7-4 and TRBJ2-7, with D perhaps TRBD1 or TRBD2 (5 bases each). With 1 base removed from V and 5 bases from J, the gap between germline ends came to 12 bases. The CDR3 contains 14 residues. The V gene's germline CDR1 is SGHVT and CDR2 SQSDAQ. The CDR3 coding sequence is TGTGCCAGCAGCTTAGGAGGGACCCTAAACGAGCAGTACTTC. Protein sequence: CASSLGGTLNEQYF.

This clonotype was detected ten times or more. This sequence joins TRBV5-6 and TRBJ1-1, with D uncertain. Germline V gene sequence: CDR1 SGHDT, CDR2 YYEEEE. V was pared by 0 bases and J by 1 base, with 7 bases between. The CDR3 spans 14 residues. The CDR3 DNA follows: TGTGCCAGCAGCTTGGCTTCGCCGAACACTGAAGCTTTCTTT. It is translated as CASSLASPNTEAFF.